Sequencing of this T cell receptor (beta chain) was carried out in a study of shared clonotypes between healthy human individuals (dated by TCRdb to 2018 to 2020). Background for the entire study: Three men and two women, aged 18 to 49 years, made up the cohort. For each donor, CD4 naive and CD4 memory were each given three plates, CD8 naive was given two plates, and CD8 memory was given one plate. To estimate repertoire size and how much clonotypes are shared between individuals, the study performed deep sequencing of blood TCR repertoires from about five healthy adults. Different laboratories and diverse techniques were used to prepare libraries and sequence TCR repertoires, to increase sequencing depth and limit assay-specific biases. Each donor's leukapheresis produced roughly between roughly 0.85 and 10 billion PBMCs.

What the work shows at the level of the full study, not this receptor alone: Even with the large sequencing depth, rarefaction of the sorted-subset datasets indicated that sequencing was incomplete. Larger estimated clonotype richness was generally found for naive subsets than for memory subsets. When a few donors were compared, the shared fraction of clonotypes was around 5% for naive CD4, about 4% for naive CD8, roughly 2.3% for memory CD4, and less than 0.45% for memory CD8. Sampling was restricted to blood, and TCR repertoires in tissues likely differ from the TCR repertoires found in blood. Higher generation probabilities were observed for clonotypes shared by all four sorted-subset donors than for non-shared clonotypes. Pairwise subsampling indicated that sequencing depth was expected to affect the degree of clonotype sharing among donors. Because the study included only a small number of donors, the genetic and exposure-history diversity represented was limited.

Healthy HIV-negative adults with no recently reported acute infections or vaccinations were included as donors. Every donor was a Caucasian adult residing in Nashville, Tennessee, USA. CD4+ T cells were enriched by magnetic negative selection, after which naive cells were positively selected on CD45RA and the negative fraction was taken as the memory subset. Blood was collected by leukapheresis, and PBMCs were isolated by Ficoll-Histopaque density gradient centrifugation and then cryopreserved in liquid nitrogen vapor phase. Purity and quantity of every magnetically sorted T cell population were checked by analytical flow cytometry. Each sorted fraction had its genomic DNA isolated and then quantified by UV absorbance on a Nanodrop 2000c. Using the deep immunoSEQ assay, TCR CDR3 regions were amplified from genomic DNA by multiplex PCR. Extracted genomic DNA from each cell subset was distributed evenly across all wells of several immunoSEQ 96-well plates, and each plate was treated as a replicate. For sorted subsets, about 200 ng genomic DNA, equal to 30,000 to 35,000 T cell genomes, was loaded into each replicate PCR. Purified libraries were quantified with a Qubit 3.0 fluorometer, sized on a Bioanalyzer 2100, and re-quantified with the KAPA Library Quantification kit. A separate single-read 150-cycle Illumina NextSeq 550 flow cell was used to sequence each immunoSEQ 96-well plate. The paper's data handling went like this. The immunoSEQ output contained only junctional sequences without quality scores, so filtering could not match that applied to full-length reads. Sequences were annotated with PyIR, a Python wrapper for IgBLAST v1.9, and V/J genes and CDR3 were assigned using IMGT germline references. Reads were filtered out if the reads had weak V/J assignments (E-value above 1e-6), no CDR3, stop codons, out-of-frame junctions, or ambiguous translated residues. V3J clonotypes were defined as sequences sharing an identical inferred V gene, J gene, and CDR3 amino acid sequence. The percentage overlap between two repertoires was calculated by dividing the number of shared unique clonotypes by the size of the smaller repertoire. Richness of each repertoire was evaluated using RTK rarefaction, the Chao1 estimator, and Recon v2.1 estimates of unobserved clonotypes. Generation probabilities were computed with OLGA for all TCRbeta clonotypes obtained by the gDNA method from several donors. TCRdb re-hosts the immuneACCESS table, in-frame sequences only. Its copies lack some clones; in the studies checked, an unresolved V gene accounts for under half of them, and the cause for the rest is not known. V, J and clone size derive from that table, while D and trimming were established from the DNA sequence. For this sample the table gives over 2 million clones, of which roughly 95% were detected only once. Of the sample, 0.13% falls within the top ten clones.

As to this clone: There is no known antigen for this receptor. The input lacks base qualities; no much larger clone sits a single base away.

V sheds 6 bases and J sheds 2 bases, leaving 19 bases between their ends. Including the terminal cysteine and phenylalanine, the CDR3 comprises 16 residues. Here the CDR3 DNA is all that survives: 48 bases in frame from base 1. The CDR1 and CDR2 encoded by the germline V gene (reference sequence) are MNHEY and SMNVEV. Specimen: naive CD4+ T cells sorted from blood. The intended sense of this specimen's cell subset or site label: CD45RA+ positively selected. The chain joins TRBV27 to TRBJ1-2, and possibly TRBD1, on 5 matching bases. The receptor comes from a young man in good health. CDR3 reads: CASSPLQGKFNYGYTF. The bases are TGTGCCAGCAGCCCACTCCAGGGCAAGTTCAACTATGGCTACACCTTC.